Below, 16 T cell receptor beta chains from the same sample are listed, as sequenced in a study of shared clonotypes between healthy human individuals. The protocol was immunoSEQ multiplex PCR, while the TCRdb copy is restricted to in-frame clones and leaves out a portion. The sample gives approximately 500,000 clones, over 70% of which show up once; roughly 13% is in the top ten. Sequenced material: PBMCs. Receptor source: a woman in her 40s in good health. Some clones in this sample may be carry-over from other donors' samples.

As regards this clone: At one end the junction does not follow the germline gene, possibly because of a read error. The identical CDR3 is also encoded by other nucleotide sequences in the sample. In DNA, the CDR3 is TGTGCCTGGAATCTGGGAATGAACACTGAAGCCTTCTTT. As protein: CAWNLGMNTEAFF. The rearrangement links TRBV30 to TRBJ1-1; D is unresolved. CDR3 size: 13 residues. The V gene's germline CDR1 is GTSNPN and CDR2 SVGIG (reference sequence). The full variable domain, rest sourced from reference TRBV30 and TRBJ1-1, is SQTIHQWPATLVQPVGSPLSLECTVEGTSNPNLYWYRQAAGRGLQLLFYSVGIGQISSEVPQNLSASRPQDRQFILSSKKLLLSDSGFYLCAWNLGMNTEAFFGQGTRLTVV.

The gene calls are TRBV5-4 and TRBJ2-5; 9 bases are shared with TRBD2. The V gene end was trimmed by 1 base and the J gene end by 5 bases; junction bases not matched to a gene: 9. There are 16 residues in the CDR3. Germline V gene data show CDR1 as SGHNT and CDR2 as YYREEE (reference sequence). The CDR3 region is CASSLSAGGLGETQYF. The CDR3, as DNA: TGTGCCAGCAGCTTGTCTGCGGGAGGGTTAGGCGAGACCCAGTACTTC.

V gene TRBV30 combines with J gene TRBJ1-2; D uncertain. V lost 0 bases and J lost 3, with 14 bases in between. Germline V lookup: CDR1 GTSNPN, CDR2 SVGIG (reference sequence). The CDR3 sequence is 15 residues long. CDR3 residues: CAWSVQRPRYYGYTF. CDR3 bases: TGTGCCTGGAGTGTACAGAGGCCTCGGTACTATGGCTACACCTTC.

This rearrangement joins TRBV7-8 to TRBJ2-7; 10 bases fit TRBD2. Germline CDR1 SGHVS, CDR2 FQNEAQ. With 3 bases clipped from V and 5 bases from J, the junction kept 10 bases outside the gene matches. This CDR3 region has 16 residues. The DNA for the CDR3 is TGTGCCAGCAGCTTTCGGGGGACTAGCGTCGGGAACGAGCAGTACTTC. It translates to CASSFRGTSVGNEQYF.

The CDR3 protein is CASRNQPNTEAFF. The CDR3 DNA follows: TGTGCCAGCCGAAACCAACCGAACACTGAAGCTTTCTTT. The J gene is TRBJ1-1, the V gene TRBV7-3; D ambiguous. This CDR3 is built from 13 residues. V gave up 8 bases and J gave up 1 base, with 11 bases separating them. Germline CDR1 is SGHTA and CDR2 is FQGTGA.

V and J are TRBV18 and TRBJ1-5; D call uncertain. Germline assignment: CDR1 KGHSH and CDR2 LQKENI. This CDR3 contains 14 residues. V was cut by 1 base and J by 8 bases, with 12 bases left in between. The CDR3 coding sequence is TGTGCCAGCTCACCACGGGGTACGGGCGAGCCCCAGCATTTT. Amino acid sequence: CASSPRGTGEPQHF.

The V and J genes are TRBV7-9 and TRBJ1-1; D unclear. Trimming took off 1 base at V and 11 bases at J, with 11 bases between the two ends. Germline V gene sequence: CDR1 SEHNR, CDR2 FQNEAQ (reference sequence). CDR3 length: 12 amino acids. The CDR3 loop is CASSLERREAFF. The DNA of the CDR3 is TGTGCCAGCAGCTTAGAGCGCCGCGAGGCTTTCTTT.

Regarding this clone: A read error is the likely source, as a far larger clone sits one nucleotide away. This sample also contains other DNA sequences that code for the same CDR3. This chain links TRBV27 with TRBJ1-5, with D possibly being TRBD1 (5 bases). Germline values: CDR1 MNHEY, CDR2 SMNVEV (reference sequence). CDR3 length: 15 amino acids. The V and J ends lost 9 bases and 2 bases respectively, with 17 bases between them. The CDR3 spells CASRSRGVGNQPQHF. CDR3 nucleotides: TGTGCCAGTAGATCCCGAGGGGTAGGCAATCAGCCCCAGCATTTT.

The V gene is TRBV6-5, the J gene TRBJ2-3; the D is unclear. This CDR3 has 13 residues. The V gene's germline CDR1 is MNHEY and CDR2 SVGAGI. Trimming stripped 5 bases from V and 10 bases from J, with 16 bases between. The DNA of the CDR3 is TGTGCCAGCAGTATGAGTCCCCTCCATGCGCAGTATTTT. This codes for CASSMSPLHAQYF.

The V and J genes are TRBV4-2 and TRBJ1-3; 7 nucleotides match TRBD1. The J segment lost 5 bases and the V segment lost 0 bases, leaving 7 bases of the junction unmatched. The CDR3 is 16 residues long. Germline V CDR1 and CDR2: LGHNA, YNFKEQ. The chain's CDR3 is CASSQDRGGQRNTIYF. Here the CDR3 DNA reads TGTGCCAGCAGCCAAGATCGAGGGGGACAGCGAAACACCATATATTTT.

This chain connects TRBV5-1 to TRBJ2-1; D gene unclear. Trimming removed 5 bases from V and 0 bases from J, with 9 bases in between. CDR1 and CDR2 from the germline V gene are SGHRS and YFSETQ. The CDR3 contains 14 residues. The CDR3 DNA follows: TGCGCCAGCAGTGCGGCGAGCTCCTACAATGAGCAGTTCTTC. Translating it yields CASSAASSYNEQFF.

V gene TRBV4-2 combines with J gene TRBJ2-5; no firm D call. The CDR3 spans 13 residues. Per the germline V gene, CDR1 is LGHNA and CDR2 is YNFKEQ. Trimming cost V 1 base and J 1 base, with 4 bases left between them. As DNA, the CDR3 is TGTGCCAGCAGCCAAGTCAGCCAAGAGACCCAGTACTTC. Encoded protein: CASSQVSQETQYF.

The chain employs TRBV9 and TRBJ2-5, with 15 bases aligning to TRBD2. Germline CDR1 is SGDLS and CDR2 is YYNGEE. The V and J ends lost 4 bases and 2 bases, in that order; junction bases with no gene match: 12. The CDR3 runs to 19 residues. The CDR3 sequence is CASSSRRGLAGGSQETQYF. CDR3 sequence (DNA): TGTGCCAGCAGCTCGAGGAGGGGACTAGCGGGAGGAAGTCAAGAGACCCAGTACTTC.

The V and J genes are TRBV10-3 and TRBJ2-7, with 7 bases that match TRBD2. The germline V gene encodes CDR1 ENHRY and CDR2 SYGVKD. The CDR3 is 15 amino acids. The V gene end was trimmed by 0 bases and the J gene end by 2 bases; junction bases not matched to a gene: 4. The CDR3 bases are TGTGCCATCAGTGAGTCGGTGGGAGGGCCCTACGAGCAGTACTTC. Protein product: CAISESVGGPYEQYF.

This chain connects TRBV9 to TRBJ2-3; 10 nucleotides match TRBD2. There are 18 residues in the CDR3. Germline trimming cut 0 bases from V and 4 bases from J; bases unmatched to any gene: 11. Per the germline V gene, CDR1 is SGDLS and CDR2 is YYNGEE. The DNA for the CDR3 is TGTGCCAGCAGCGTAGGGGCTAGCGGGAGTCCCTCTGCAGATACGCAGTATTTT. The encoded protein is CASSVGASGSPSADTQYF.

The chain employs TRBV10-2 and TRBJ2-1; tentatively, D is TRBD2 (7 bases). The V gene's germline CDR1 is WSHSY and CDR2 SAAADI. The CDR3 is made up of 14 amino acids. V lost 4 bases and J lost 6, with 13 bases in between. The CDR3 region is CASSGNREGNEQFF. As DNA, the CDR3 is TGCGCCAGCAGTGGTAACAGGGAGGGCAATGAGCAGTTCTTC.